This T cell receptor (beta chain) comes out of a study of tumor-infiltrating lymphocytes in localized non-small cell lung cancer. Here immunoSEQ multiplex PCR was the method, and the copy in TCRdb shows in-frame clones only, minus some. Of over 15,000 clones listed, around three quarters are singletons. Concerning this clone: Its specificity is not known.

Overall study results and limits: Compared with uninvolved lung, tumors showed higher T cell infiltration by TCRbeta sequencing.

The CDR3 sequence is 14 residues long. Germline CDR1 LNHDA, CDR2 SQIVND (reference sequence). The ends lost 5 bases at V and 7 bases at J; junction bases unmatched: 7. V and J are TRBV19 and TRBJ1-5, with 8 bases matching TRBD1. This clonotype originated in a human donor with non-small cell lung cancer. What was sequenced was lung tumor tissue. CDR3 nucleotides: TGTGCCAGTAGTCCGGGGGACAGGAGGCAGCCCCAGCATTTT. Translated: CASSPGDRRQPQHF. The whole variable domain, filled in from reference TRBV19 and TRBJ1-5, reads DGGITQSPKYLFRKEGQNVTLSCEQNLNHDAMYWYRQDPGQGLRLIYYSQIVNDFQKGDIAEGYSVSREKKESFPLTVTSAQKNPTAFYLCASSPGDRRQPQHFGDGTRLSIL.